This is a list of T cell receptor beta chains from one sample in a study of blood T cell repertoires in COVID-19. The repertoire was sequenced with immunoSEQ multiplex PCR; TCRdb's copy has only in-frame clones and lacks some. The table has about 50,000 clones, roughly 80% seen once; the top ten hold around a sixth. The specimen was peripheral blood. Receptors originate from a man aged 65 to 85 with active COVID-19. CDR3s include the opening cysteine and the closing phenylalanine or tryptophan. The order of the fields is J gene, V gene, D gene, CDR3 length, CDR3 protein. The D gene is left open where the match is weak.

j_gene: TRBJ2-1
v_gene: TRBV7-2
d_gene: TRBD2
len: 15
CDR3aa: CASRGLAGAHNEQFF

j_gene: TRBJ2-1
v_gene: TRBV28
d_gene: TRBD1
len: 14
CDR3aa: CASRRDREWNEQFF

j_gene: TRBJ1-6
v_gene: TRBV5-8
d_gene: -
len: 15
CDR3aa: CASSLVFTVNSPLHF

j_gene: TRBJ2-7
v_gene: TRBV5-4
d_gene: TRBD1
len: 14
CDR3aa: CASSSRDRGREQYF

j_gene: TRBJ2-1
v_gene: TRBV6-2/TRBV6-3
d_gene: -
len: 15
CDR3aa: CASSPAGKSYNEQFF

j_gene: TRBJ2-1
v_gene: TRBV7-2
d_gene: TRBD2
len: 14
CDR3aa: CASSPRDYYNEQFF

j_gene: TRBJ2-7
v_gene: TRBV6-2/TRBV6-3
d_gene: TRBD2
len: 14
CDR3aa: CASSSSGSSYEQYF

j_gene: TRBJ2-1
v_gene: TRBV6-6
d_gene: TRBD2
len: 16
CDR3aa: CASTSGKGRGISQLVF

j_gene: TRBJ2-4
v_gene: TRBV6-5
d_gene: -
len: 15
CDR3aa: CASSYSGGGKNIQYF

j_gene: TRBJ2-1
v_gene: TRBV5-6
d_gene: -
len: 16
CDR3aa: CASSLESWSSYNEQFF

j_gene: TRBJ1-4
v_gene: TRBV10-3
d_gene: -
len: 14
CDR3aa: CAISDPGPSGKLFF

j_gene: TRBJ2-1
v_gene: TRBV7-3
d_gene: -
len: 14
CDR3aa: CASSSTSSDNEQFF

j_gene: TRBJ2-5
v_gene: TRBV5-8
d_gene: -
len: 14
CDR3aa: CASSFRQGQETQYF

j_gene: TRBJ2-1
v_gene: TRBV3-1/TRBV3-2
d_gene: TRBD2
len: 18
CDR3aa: CASSRSGGRGRARGEQFF

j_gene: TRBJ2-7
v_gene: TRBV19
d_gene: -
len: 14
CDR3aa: CASSMGGGFYEQYF

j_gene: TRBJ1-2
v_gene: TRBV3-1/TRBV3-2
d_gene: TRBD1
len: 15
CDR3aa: CASSQTQGAMSGYTF

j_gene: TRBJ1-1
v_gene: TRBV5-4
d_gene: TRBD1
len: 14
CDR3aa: CASSFDRAGTEAFF

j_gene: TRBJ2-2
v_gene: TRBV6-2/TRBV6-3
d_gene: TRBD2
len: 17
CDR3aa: CASSIRSGRRLVGELFF

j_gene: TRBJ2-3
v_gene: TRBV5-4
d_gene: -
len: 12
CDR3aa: CASSLATDTQYF

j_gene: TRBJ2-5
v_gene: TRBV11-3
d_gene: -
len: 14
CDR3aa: CASSSGPGKETQYF

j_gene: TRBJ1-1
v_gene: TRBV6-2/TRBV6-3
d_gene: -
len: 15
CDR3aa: CASSYSSDMNTEAFF

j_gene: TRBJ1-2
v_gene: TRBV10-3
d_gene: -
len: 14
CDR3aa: CAISGGTRNYGYTF

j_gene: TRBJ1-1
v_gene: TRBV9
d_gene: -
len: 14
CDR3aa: CASSDRASNTEAFF

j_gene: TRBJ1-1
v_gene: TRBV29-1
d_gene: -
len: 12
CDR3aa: CSVRGRNTEAFF

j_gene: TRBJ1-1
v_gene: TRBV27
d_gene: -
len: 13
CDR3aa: CASFSVLNTEAFF

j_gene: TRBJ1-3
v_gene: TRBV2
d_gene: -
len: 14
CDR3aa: CASSEARNSNTIYF

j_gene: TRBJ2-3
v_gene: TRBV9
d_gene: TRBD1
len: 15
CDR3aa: CASSVETTGADTQYF

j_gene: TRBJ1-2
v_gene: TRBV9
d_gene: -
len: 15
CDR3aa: CASSVGPGTNYGYTF

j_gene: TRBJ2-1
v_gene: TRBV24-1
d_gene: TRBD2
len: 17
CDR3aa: CATSDRRLAGEYNEQFF

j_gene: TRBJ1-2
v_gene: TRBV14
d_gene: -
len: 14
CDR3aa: CASSQTTLNYGYTF

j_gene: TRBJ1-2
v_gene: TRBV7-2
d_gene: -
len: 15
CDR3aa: CASSLVFIGGYGYTF

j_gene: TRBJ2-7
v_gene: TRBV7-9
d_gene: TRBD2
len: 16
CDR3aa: CASSLALAGSSYEQYF

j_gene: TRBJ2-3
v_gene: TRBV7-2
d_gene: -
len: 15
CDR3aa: CASSLGGGRTDTQYF

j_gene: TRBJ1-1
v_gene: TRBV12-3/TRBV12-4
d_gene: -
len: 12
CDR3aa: CASSLPDTEAFF

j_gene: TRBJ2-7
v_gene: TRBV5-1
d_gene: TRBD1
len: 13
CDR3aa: CASGETGSREQYF

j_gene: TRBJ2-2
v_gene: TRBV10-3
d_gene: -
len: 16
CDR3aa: CAISDSGTTNTGELFF

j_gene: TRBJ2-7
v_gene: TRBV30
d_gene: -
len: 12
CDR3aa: CAWSPTADEQYF

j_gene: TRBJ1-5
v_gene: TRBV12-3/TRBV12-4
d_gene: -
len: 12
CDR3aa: CASSSRDQPQHF

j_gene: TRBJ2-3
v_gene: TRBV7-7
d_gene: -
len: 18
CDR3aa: CASSLVPSVGASTDTQYF

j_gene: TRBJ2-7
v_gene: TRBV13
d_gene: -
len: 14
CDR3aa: CASSLGTVSYEQYF

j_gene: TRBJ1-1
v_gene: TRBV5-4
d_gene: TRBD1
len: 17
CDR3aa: CASSLDLRQGARTEAFF

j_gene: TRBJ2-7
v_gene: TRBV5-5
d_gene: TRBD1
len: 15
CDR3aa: CASSWQGAAAYEQYF

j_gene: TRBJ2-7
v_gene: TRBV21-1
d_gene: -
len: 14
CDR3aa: CASSKVPGSYEQYF

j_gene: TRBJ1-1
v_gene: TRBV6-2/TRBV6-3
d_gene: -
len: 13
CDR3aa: CASSYLGGGEAFF

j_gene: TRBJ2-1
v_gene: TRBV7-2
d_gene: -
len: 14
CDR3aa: CASSLPSSGNEQFF

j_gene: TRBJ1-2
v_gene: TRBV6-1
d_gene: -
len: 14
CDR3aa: CASSEAGGSYGYTF

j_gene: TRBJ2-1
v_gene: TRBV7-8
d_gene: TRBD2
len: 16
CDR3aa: CASSLRTSGRYNEQFF

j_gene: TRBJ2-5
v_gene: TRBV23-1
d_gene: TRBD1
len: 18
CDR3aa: CASSQSDRPQGFQETQYF

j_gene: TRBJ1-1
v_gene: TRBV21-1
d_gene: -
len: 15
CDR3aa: CASRSGGGRNTEAFF

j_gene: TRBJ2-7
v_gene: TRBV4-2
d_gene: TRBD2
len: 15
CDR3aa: CASSAYSGSSYEQYF

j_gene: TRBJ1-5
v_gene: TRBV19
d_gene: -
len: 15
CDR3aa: CASSNFRGGNQPQHF

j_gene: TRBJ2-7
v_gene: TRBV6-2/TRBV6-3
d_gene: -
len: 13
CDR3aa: CASSYSARGEQYF

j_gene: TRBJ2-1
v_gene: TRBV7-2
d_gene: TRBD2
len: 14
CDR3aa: CASSSGRAEGRQFF

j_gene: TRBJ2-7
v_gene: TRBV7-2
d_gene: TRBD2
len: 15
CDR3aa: CASSSTPGGAYEQYF

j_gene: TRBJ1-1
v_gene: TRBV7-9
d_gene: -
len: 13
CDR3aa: CASSQTGGTEAFF

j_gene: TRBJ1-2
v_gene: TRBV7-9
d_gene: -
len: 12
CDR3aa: CASSSGPYGYTF

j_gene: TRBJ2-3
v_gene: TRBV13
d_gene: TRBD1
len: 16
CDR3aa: CASSSEGTGETDTQYF

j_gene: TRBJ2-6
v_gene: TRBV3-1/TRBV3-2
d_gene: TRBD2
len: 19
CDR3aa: CASSQGGLAGQPGANVLTF

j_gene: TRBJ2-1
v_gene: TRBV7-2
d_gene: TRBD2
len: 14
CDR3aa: CASSLGGVNNEQFF